These 10 T cell receptor beta chains share one sample of origin, sequenced in a study of T-cell reconstitution after alpha-beta-depleted transplantation in children. It was with unique molecular identifiers that the TCRbeta library was prepared. From the PCR reads, TCRdb called clonotypes with MiXCR, one entry per CDR3 protein. The sample holds 200,000 to 250,000 distinct CDR3 sequences, roughly a tenth seen once. The starting material was PBMCs from the stem cell graft donor, obtained from the stem cell graft. All receptors derive from a human donor who donated a stem cell graft to a child with acute lymphoblastic leukemia.

This clonotype was recorded at least ten times. V and J are TRBV5-1 and TRBJ2-2, with D uncertain. From germline, CDR1 is SGHRS and CDR2 YFSETQ. The CDR3 is 14 amino acids. Deletions cut 0 bases from V and 7 bases from J, with 10 bases between. The DNA of the CDR3 is TGCGCCAGCAGCTTGGAACCAGGTCACGGGGAGCTGTTTTTT. Residues: CASSLEPGHGELFF.

This clonotype appeared a few times. The gene calls are TRBV30 and TRBJ2-2; 11 bases are a match to TRBD2. V shed 4 bases and J 0 bases; nucleotides not matched to a gene: 4. Germline values: CDR1 GTSNPN, CDR2 SVGIG (reference sequence). The CDR3 loop spans 16 amino acids. The CDR3, as DNA: TGTGCCTGGATCCTAGCGGGGGGACCGAACACCGGGGAGCTGTTTTTT. Amino acid sequence: CAWILAGGPNTGELFF.

This clonotype was seen only a few times. The chain carries TRBV27 and TRBJ2-7; 9 bases are shared with TRBD1. Trimming removed 6 bases from V and 2 bases from J; junction bases left unmatched: 17. This CDR3 is 18 amino acids long. Germline CDR1 is MNHEY and CDR2 is SMNVEV (reference sequence). CDR3 nucleotide sequence: TGTGCCAGCAGATGGGGATACCCACAGGGGGCTGAAACCTACGAGCAGTACTTC. Residues: CASRWGYPQGAETYEQYF.

This clonotype has a count of ten or more. The chain recombines TRBV7-2 with TRBJ2-3; weak D call: TRBD2 (5 bases). This CDR3 is 13 amino acids long. V lost 0 bases and J lost 4, with 5 bases in between. CDR1 is SGHTA, CDR2 FQGNSA, per germline. The DNA of the CDR3 is TGTGCCAGCAGCTTAGCGCGGGCAGATACGCAGTATTTT. It translates to CASSLARADTQYF. The full variable domain, completed using reference TRBV7-2 and TRBJ2-3, is GAGVSQSPSNKVTEKGKDVELRCDPISGHTALYWYRQSLGQGLEFLIYFQGNSAPDKSGLPSDRFSAERTGGSVSTLTIQRTQQEDSAVYLCASSLARADTQYFGPGTRLTVL.

This clonotype was observed at least ten times. The chain couples TRBV10-3 to TRBJ1-2; TRBD1 matches at 11 bases. Germline assignment: CDR1 ENHRY and CDR2 SYGVKD. This CDR3 is built from 16 residues. The V gene end was trimmed by 0 bases and the J gene end by 4 bases; junction bases not matched to a gene: 4. The CDR3, as DNA: TGTGCCATCAGTGAGTCCCGGGACAGGGGGTCCTATGGCTACACCTTC. It codes for CAISESRDRGSYGYTF.

This clonotype has only a few counts. V and J are TRBV5-6 and TRBJ1-6, with 7 bases fitting TRBD1. Germline V gene data show CDR1 as SGHDT and CDR2 as YYEEEE. V lost 4 bases and J lost 5; bases outside the gene matches: 9. The CDR3 contains 16 residues. CDR3 nucleotide sequence: TGTGCCAGCAGCCGTCGACAGGGACCGGATAATTCACCCCTCCACTTT. Protein sequence: CASSRRQGPDNSPLHF.

The gene calls are TRBV7-9 and TRBJ1-2; the D is unclear. This CDR3 is built from 15 residues. Trimming pared 1 base from V and 4 bases from J, leaving 13 bases between. The germline gives CDR1 SEHNR, CDR2 FQNEAQ (reference sequence). CDR3 DNA: TGTGCCAGCAGCTTAGGAGACGGAACGACCTATGGCTACACCTTC. Translating gives CASSLGDGTTYGYTF.

This clonotype came up many times. The chain has TRBV6-5 and TRBJ2-1; 8 bases are a match to TRBD1. Germline values: CDR1 MNHEY, CDR2 SVGAGI. This CDR3 region has 15 residues. J gave up 5 bases and V 6 bases, and 9 bases lay outside the gene matches. This chain's CDR3 is CASSPRDRWHNEQFF. The CDR3 nucleotides read TGTGCCAGCAGCCCCCGGGACAGGTGGCACAATGAGCAGTTCTTC.

CDR3 residues: CASSIVGGDNQPQHF. In nucleotides, the CDR3 is TGTGCCAGTAGTATAGTGGGAGGGGACAATCAGCCCCAGCATTTT. The chain employs TRBV19 and TRBJ1-5; maybe TRBD1 (5 bases). V lost 1 base to trimming and J lost 3 bases, with 10 bases between them. Germline loops: CDR1 LNHDA, CDR2 SQIVND (reference sequence). This CDR3 comprises 15 residues. Supplemented by reference TRBV19 and TRBJ1-5, the full variable domain reads DGGITQSPKYLFRKEGQNVTLSCEQNLNHDAMYWYRQDPGQGLRLIYYSQIVNDFQKGDIAEGYSVSREKKESFPLTVTSAQKNPTAFYLCASSIVGGDNQPQHFGDGTRLSIL.

In this sample, this clonotype turned up many times. The genes are TRBV6-5 and TRBJ2-3, with a possible D match to TRBD2 (5 bases). The CDR3 has 12 amino acids. V lost 5 bases and J 9 bases, leaving 12 bases between the germline ends. The germline V gene encodes CDR1 MNHEY and CDR2 SVGAGI. CDR3 nucleotides: TGTGCCAGCAGTCCTTCTAGCAACACGCAGTATTTT. It codes for CASSPSSNTQYF.